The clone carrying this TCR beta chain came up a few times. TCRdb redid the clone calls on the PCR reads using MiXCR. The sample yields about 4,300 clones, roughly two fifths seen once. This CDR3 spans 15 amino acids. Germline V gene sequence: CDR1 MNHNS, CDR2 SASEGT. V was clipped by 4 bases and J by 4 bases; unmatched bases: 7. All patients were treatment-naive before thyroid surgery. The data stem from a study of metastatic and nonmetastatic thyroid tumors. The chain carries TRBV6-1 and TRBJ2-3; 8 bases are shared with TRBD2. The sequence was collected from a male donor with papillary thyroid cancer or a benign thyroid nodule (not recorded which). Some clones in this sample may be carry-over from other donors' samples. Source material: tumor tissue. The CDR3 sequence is CASSGGTSGADTQYF. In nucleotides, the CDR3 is TGTGCCAGCAGTGGAGGGACTAGTGGAGCAGATACGCAGTATTTT.